The sequence of this TCR beta chain was determined in a study of T-cell memory formation after mild COVID-19. Study-level information: There were largely donor-specific TCR clusters.

This clonotype has a handful of counts. In TCRdb, the 5' RACE reads were re-called with MiXCR into one record per CDR3 protein. This table holds roughly 300,000 distinct CDR3 sequences, about an eighth found once. Looked up from germline, CDR1 is MNHEY and CDR2 is SVGAGI. The CDR3 extends over 14 amino acids. V lost 8 bases to trimming and J lost 1 base, with 11 bases between them. This chain joins TRBV6-5 and TRBJ2-2; D is unclear. This clonotype was obtained from a young man who had mild COVID-19 (a few samples of this study predate the infection). Cell type and time point are not known. The sequencing sample was made of PBMCs or a T cell subset sorted from them (not recorded which). CDR3 DNA: TGTGCCAGCCGCCCGGCAGGGAACACCGGGGAGCTGTTTTTT. Translated: CASRPAGNTGELFF.